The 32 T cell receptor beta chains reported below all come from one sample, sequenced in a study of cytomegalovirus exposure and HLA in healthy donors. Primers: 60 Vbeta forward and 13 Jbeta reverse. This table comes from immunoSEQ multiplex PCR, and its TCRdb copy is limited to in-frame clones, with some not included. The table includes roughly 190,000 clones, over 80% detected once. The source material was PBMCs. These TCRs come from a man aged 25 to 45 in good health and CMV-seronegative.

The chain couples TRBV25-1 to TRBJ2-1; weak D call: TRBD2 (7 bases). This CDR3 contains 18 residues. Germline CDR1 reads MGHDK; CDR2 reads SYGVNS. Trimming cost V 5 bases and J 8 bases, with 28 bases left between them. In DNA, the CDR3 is TGTGCCAGCAGTCCCTTGGGTGTCGAGACGGGGGCGGGGGATGAGCAGTTCTTC. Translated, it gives CASSPLGVETGAGDEQFF.

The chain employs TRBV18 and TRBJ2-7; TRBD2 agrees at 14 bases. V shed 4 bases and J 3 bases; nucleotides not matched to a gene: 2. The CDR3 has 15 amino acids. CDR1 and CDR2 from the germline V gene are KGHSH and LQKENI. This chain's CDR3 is CASSQGTSGSYEQYF. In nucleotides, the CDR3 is TGTGCCAGCTCACAAGGGACTAGCGGGAGCTACGAGCAGTACTTC.

CDR3 coding DNA: TGCGCCAGCAGCCAAGAAGGCGTTAATTGGGGCGTAAATGAGCAGTTCTTC. Translation gives CASSQEGVNWGVNEQFF. The chain recombines TRBV4-3 with TRBJ2-1, with a possible D match to TRBD1 (5 bases). The CDR3 loop spans 17 amino acids. Germline assignment: CDR1 LGHNA and CDR2 YSLEER. V dropped 0 bases and J dropped 7 bases, with 19 bases sitting between them.

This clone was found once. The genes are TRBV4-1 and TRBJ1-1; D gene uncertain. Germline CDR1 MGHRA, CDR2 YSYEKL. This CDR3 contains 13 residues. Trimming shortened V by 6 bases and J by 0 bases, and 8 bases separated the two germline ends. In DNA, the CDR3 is TGCGCCAGCAGAGAGGTCTTGAACACTGAAGCTTTCTTT. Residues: CASREVLNTEAFF.

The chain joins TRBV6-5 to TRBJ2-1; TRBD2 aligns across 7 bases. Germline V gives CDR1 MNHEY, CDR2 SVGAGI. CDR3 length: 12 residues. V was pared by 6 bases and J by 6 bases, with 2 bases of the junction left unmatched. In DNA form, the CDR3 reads TGTGCCAGCAGCCGGGGGGTCAATGAGCAGTTCTTC. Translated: CASSRGVNEQFF.

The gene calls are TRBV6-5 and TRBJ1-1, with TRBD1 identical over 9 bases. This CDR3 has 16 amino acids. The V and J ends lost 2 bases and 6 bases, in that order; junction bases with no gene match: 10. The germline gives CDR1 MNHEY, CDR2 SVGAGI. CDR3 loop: CASSYDRGVKVPEAFF. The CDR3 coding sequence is TGTGCCAGCAGTTACGACAGGGGGGTGAAGGTACCTGAAGCTTTCTTT.

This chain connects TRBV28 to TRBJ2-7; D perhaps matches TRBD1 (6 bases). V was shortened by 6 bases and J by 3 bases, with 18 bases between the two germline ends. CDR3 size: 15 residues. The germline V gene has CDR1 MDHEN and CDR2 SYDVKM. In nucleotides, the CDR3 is TGTGCCAGCAGACAAAGGGACAACAGGAACTACGAGCAGTACTTC. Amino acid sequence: CASRQRDNRNYEQYF.

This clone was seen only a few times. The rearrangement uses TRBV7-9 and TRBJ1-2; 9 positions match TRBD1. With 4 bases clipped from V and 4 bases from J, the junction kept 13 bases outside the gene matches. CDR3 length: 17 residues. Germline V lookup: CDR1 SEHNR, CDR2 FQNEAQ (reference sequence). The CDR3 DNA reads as TGTGCCAGCAGCTACCGTCCCGGGACAGGGCGGGTCTATGGCTACACCTTC. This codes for CASSYRPGTGRVYGYTF.

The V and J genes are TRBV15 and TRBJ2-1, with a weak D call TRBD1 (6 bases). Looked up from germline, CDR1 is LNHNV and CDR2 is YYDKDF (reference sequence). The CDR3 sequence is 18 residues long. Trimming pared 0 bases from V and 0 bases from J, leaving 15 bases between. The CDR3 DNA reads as TGTGCCACCAGCAGAGACCTAATAGGACAGAGCTCCTACAATGAGCAGTTCTTC. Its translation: CATSRDLIGQSSYNEQFF.

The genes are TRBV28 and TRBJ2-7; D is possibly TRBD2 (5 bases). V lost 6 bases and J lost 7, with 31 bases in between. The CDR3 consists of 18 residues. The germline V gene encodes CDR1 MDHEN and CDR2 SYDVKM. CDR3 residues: CASSLASEGSQNVVEQYF. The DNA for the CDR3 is TGTGCCAGCAGCCTAGCCTCGGAAGGGTCACAGAACGTCGTGGAGCAGTACTTC.

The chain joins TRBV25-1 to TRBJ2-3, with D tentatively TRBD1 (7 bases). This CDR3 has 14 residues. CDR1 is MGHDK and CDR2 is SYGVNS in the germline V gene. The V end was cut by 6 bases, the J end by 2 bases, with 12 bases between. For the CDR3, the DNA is TGTGCCAGCAGGCAGGGGGGACCCACAGATACGCAGTATTTT. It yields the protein CASRQGGPTDTQYF.

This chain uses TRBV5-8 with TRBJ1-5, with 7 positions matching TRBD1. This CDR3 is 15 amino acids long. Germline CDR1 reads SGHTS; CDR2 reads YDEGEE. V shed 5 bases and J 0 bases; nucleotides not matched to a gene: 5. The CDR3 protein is CASRQGQYSNQPQHF. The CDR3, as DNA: TGTGCCAGCAGGCAGGGACAGTATAGCAATCAGCCCCAGCATTTT.

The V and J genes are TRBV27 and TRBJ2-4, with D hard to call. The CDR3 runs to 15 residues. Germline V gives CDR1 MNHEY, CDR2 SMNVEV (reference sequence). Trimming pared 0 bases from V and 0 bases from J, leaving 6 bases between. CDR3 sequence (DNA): TGTGCCAGCAGTTTATCGCCAGGAGCCAAAAACATTCAGTACTTC. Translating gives CASSLSPGAKNIQYF.

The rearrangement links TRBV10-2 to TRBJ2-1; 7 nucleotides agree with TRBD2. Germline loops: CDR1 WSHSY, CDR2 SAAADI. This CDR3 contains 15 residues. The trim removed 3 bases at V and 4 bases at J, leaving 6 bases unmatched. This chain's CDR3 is CASSDGGGGYNEQFF. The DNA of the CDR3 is TGCGCCAGCAGTGATGGCGGGGGAGGGTACAATGAGCAGTTCTTC.

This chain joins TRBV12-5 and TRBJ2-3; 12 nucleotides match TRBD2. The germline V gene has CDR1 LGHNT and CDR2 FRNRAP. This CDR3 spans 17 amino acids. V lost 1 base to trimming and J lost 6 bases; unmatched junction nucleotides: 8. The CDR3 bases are TGTGCTAGTGGTTTGGCTAAGACTAGCGGGGGACGGGATACGCAGTATTTT. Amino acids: CASGLAKTSGGRDTQYF.

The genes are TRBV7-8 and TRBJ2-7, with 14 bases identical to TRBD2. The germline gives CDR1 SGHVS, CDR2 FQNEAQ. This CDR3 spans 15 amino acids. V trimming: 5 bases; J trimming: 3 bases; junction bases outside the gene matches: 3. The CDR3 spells CASSLGLAGGYEQYF. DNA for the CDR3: TGTGCCAGCAGCCTAGGACTAGCGGGGGGCTACGAGCAGTACTTC.

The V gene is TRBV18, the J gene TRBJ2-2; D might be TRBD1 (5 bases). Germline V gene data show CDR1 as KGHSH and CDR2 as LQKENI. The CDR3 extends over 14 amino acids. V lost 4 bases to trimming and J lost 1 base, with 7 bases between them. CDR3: CASSRGLNTGELFF. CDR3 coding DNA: TGTGCCAGCTCACGGGGCCTGAACACCGGGGAGCTGTTTTTT. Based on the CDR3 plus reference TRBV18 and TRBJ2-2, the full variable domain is NAGVMQNPRHLVRRRGQEARLRCSPMKGHSHVYWYRQLPEEGLKFMVYLQKENIIDESGMPKERFSAEFPKEGPSILRIQQVVRGDSAAYFCASSRGLNTGELFFGEGSRLTVL.

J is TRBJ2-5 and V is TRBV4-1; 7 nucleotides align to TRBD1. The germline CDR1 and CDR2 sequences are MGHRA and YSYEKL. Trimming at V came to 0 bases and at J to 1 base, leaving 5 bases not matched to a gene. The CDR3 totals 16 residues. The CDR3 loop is CASSQDPGQRQETQYF. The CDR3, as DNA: TGCGCCAGCAGCCAAGACCCGGGACAGCGCCAAGAGACCCAGTACTTC.

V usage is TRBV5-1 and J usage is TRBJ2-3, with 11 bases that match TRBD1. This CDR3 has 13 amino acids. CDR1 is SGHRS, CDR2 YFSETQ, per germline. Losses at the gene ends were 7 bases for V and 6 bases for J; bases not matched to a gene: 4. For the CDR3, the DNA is TGCGCCAGCGGCCGGGACAGGGGGGATACGCAGTATTTT. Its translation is CASGRDRGDTQYF.

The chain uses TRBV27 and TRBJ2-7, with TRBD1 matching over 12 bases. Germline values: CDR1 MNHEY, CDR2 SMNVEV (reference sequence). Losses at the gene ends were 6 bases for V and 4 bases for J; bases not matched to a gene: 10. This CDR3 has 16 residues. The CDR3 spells CASRSPRDRGRYEQYF. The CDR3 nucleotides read TGTGCCAGCAGAAGCCCCCGGGACAGGGGGCGGTACGAGCAGTACTTC.

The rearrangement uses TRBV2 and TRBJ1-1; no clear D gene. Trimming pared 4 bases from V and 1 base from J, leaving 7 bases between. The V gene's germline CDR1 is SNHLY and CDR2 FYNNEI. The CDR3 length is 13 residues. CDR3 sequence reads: CASSVEGNTEAFF. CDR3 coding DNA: TGTGCCAGCAGTGTTGAGGGGAACACTGAAGCTTTCTTT.

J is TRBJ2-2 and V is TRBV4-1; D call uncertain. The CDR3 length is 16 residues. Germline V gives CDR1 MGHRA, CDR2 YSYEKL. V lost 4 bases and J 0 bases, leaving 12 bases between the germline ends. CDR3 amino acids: CASSPDREANTGELFF. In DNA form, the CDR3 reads TGCGCCAGCAGCCCAGATCGCGAAGCGAACACCGGGGAGCTGTTTTTT.

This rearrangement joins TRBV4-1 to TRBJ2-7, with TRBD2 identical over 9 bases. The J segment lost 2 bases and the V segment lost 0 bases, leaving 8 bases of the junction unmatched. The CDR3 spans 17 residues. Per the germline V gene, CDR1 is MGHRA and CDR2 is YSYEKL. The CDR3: CASSQDAIAGVPYEQYF. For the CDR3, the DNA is TGCGCCAGCAGCCAAGATGCGATAGCGGGAGTCCCCTACGAGCAGTACTTC.

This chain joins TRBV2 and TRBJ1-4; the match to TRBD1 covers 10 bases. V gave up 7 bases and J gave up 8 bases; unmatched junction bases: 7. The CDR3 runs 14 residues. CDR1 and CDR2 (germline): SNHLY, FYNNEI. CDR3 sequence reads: CASTGQGEGEKLFF. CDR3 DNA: TGTGCCAGCACCGGACAGGGGGAGGGGGAAAAACTGTTTTTT. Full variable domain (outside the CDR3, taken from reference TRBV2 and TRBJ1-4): EPEVTQTPSHQVTQMGQEVILRCVPISNHLYFYWYRQILGQKVEFLVSFYNNEISEKSEIFDDQFSVERPDGSNFTLKIRSTKLEDSAMYFCASTGQGEGEKLFFGSGTQLSVL.

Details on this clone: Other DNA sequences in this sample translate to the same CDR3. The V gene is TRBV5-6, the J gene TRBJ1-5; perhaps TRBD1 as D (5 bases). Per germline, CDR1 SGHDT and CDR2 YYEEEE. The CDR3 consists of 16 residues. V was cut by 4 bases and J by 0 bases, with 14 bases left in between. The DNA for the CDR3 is TGTGCCAGCAGCATTCGCACAGGAAATAGCAATCAGCCCCAGCATTTT. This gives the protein CASSIRTGNSNQPQHF.

This CDR3 reads CASTRGAGRDTQYF. In DNA form, the CDR3 reads TGTGCCAGCACCCGGGGGGCAGGGAGAGATACGCAGTATTTT. V gene TRBV6-5 combines with J gene TRBJ2-3; possibly TRBD2 for D (7 bases). V lost 7 bases, J lost 5 bases, and 16 bases lay in between. The germline gives CDR1 MNHEY, CDR2 SVGAGI. This CDR3 is built from 14 residues.

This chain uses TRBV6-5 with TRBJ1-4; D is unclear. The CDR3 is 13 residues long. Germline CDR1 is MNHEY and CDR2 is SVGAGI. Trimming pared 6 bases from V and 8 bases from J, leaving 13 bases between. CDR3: CASSRVAEEKLFF. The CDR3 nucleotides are TGTGCCAGCAGCCGGGTGGCCGAGGAAAAACTGTTTTTT.

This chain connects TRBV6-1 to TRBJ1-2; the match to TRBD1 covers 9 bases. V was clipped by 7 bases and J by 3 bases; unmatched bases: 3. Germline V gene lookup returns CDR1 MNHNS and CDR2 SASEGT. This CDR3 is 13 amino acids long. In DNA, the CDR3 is TGTGCCAGCACCAGGGACAGGGACTATGGCTACACCTTC. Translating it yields CASTRDRDYGYTF.

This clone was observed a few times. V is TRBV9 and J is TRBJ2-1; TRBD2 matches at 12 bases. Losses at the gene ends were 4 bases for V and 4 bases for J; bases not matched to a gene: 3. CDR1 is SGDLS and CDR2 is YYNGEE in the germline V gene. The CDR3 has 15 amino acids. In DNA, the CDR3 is TGTGCCAGCAGCCCCGGGACTAGCGGGTACAATGAGCAGTTCTTC. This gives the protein CASSPGTSGYNEQFF.

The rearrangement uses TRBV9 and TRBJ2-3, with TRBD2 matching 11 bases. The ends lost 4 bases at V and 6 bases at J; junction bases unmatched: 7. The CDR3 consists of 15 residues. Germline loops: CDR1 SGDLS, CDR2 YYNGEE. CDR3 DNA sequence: TGTGCCAGCAGCCCACTAGCGGGAGTAGACGATACGCAGTATTTT. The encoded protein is CASSPLAGVDDTQYF.

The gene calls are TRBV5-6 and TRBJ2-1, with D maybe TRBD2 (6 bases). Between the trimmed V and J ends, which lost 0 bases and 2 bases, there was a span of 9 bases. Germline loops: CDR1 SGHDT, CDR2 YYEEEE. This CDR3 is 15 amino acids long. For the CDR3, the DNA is TGTGCCAGCAGCTTGGGGGGAGGTACCTACAATGAGCAGTTCTTC. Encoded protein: CASSLGGGTYNEQFF.

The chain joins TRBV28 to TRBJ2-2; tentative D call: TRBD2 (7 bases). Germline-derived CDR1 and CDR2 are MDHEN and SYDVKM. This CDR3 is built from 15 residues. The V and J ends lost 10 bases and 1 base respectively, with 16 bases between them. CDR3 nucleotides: TGTGCCACCAAGAAAGGGGGGGAGAACACCGGGGAGCTGTTTTTT. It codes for CATKKGGENTGELFF.